The sequence of this TCR beta chain was determined in a study of control samples from healthy donors and cancer patients. The CDR3 covers 14 residues. Germline CDR1 is GTSNPN and CDR2 is SVGIG (reference sequence). The V segment lost 4 bases and the J segment 11 bases; nucleotides outside the gene matches: 15. Repertoires were generated with immunoSEQ multiplex PCR, while TCRdb's copy carries only in-frame clones and drops some. The table has some 170,000 clones, less than 95% seen once. What was sequenced was PBMCs. This sequence joins TRBV30 and TRBJ1-1; 8 nucleotides align to TRBD1. The clonotype comes from a man aged 60 to 69 with colorectal cancer. The chain's CDR3 is CAWNRRTGFSRAFF. CDR3 sequence (DNA): TGTGCCTGGAATAGGAGGACAGGGTTCTCGCGGGCTTTCTTT.